This T cell receptor beta chain was identified in a study of OX40 agonist ivuxolimab in advanced cancers. At the level of the study: A mean age of roughly 60 years, range about 20 to 79, was recorded, and roughly 83% were male.

Points on this clone: Its matching antigen is unknown.

Germline V gene sequence: CDR1 GTSNPN, CDR2 SVGIG (reference sequence). CDR3 size: 16 residues. Trimming stripped 3 bases from V and 3 bases from J, with 21 bases between. Only in-frame clones appear in the TCRdb table, and some are missing; sequencing was by immunoSEQ multiplex PCR. Among tens of thousands of clones listed, 88% were seen once. General study findings and limits: Expanded clones belonging to CD8+ T cells outnumbered, on average, those of CD4+. Determination of antigen specificity was not performed for the expanded peripheral T cells.

J is TRBJ2-7 and V is TRBV30; D may correspond to TRBD1 or TRBD2 (5 bases each). This receptor was obtained from an adult with an advanced solid tumor such as melanoma, head and neck, liver or kidney cancer. Sequenced here: CD4+ or CD8+ T cells sorted from blood, sampled in a trial of the OX40 agonist ivuxolimab. CDR3 sequence reads: CAWRGRVGVSSYEQYF. The DNA of the CDR3 is TGTGCCTGGAGGGGGCGGGTAGGAGTGTCTAGCTACGAGCAGTACTTC.